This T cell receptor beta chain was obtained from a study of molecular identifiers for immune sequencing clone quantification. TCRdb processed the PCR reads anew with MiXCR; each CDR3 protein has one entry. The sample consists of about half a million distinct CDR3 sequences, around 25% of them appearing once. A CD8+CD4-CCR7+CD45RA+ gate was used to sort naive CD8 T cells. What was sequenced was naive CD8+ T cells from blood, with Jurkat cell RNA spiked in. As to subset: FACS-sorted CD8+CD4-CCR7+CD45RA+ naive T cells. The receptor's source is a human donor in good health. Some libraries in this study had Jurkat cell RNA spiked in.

CDR3 protein: CASSSTLNTGELFF. The CDR3 nucleotides read TGCGCCAGCAGCTCCACCTTGAACACCGGGGAGCTGTTTTTT. The V gene is TRBV5-1, the J gene TRBJ2-2; D call uncertain. The germline V gene has CDR1 SGHRS and CDR2 YFSETQ. The V and J ends lost 3 bases and 1 base respectively, with 7 bases between them. This CDR3 is 14 amino acids long.